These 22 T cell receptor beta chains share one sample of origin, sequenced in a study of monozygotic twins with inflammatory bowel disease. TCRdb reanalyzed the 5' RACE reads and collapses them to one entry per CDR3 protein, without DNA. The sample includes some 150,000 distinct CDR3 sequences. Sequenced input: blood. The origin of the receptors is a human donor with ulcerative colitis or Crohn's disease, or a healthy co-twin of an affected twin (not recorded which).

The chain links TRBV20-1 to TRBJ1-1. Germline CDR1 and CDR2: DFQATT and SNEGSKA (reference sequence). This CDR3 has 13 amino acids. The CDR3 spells CSARRSVWTEAFF.

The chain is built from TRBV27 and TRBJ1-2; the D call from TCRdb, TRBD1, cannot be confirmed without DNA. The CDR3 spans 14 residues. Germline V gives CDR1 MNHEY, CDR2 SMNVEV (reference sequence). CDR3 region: CASSLSSGGFGYTF.

CDR3 region: CASSQDLSDGNQPQHF. V usage is TRBV4-2 and J usage is TRBJ1-5. CDR1 and CDR2 from the germline V gene are LGHNA and YNFKEQ. The CDR3 covers 16 residues.

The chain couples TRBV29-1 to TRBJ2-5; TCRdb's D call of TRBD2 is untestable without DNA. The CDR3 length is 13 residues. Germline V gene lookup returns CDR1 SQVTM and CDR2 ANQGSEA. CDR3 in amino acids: CSVPGTSRETQYF.

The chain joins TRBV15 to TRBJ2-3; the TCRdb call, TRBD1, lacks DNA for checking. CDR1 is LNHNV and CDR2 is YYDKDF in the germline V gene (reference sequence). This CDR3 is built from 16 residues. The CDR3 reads CATSRSRGGGTDTQYF.

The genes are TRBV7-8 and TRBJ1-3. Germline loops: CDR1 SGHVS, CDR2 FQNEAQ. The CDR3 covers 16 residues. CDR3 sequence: CASSLVEGSSGNTIYF.

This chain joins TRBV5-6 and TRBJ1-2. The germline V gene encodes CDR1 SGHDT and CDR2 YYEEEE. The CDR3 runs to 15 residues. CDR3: CASSLGARTAYGYTF.

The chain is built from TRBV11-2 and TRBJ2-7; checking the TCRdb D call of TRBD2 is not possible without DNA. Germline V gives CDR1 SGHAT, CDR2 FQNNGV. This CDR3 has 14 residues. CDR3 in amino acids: CASSFMELANEQYF.

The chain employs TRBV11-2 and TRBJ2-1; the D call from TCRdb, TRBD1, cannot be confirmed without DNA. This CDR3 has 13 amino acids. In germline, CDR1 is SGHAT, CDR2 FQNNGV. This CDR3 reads CASSVSGGLEQFF.

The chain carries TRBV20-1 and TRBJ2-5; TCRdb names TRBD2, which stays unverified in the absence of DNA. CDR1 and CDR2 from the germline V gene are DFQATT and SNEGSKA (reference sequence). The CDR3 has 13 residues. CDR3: CSARSSGGETQYF.

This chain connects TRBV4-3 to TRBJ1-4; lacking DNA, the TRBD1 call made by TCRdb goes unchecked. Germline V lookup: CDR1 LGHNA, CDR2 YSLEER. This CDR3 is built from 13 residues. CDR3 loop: CASSRARNEKLFF.

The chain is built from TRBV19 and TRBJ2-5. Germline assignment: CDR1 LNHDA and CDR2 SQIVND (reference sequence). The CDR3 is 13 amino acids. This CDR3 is CASSMIPNRSQYF.

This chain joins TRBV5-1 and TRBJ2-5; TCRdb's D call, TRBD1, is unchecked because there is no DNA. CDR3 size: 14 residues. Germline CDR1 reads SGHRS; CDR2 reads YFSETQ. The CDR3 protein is CASRLGQNQETQYF.

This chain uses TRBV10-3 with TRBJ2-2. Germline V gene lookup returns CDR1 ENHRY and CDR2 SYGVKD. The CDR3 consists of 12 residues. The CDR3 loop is CASRQITGELFF.

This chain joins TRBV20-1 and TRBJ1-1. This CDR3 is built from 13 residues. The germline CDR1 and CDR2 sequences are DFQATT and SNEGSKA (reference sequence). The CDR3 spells CSAILDKNTEAFF.

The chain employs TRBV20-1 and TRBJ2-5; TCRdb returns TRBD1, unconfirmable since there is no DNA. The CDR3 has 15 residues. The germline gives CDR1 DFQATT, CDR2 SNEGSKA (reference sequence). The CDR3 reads CSAGVGGGAVETQYF.

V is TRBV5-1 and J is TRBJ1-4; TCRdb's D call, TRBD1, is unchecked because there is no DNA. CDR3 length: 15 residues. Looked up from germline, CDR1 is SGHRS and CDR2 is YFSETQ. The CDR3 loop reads CASSFTGTPAEKLFF. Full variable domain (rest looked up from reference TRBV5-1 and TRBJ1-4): KAGVTQTPRYLIKTRGQQVTLSCSPISGHRSVSWYQQTPGQGLQFLFEYFSETQRNKGNFPGRFSGRQFSNSRSEMNVSTLELGDSALYLCASSFTGTPAEKLFFGSGTQLSVL.

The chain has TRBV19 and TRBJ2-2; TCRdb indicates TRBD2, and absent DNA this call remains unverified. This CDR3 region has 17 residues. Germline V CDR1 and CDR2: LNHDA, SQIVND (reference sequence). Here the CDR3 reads CASSRDRASSGTGELFF.

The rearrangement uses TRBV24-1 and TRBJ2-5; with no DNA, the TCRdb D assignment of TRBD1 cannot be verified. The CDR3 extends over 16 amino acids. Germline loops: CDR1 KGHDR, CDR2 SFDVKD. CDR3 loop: CATSELDRGGPETQYF.

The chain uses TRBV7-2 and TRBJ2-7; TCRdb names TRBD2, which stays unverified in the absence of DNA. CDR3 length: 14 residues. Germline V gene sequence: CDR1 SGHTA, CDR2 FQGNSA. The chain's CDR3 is CASSLEGREDEQYF.

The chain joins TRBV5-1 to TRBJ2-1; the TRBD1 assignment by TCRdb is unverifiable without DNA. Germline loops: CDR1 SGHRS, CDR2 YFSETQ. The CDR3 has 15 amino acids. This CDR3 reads CASSLEGGAYNEQFF.

The CDR3 here is CASSFQPGQAYEQYF. The chain employs TRBV5-1 and TRBJ2-7; no DNA is available, so the TRBD1 call from TCRdb remains unchecked. CDR1 SGHRS and CDR2 YFSETQ come from the germline V gene. The CDR3 covers 15 residues.